Below, one T cell receptor (beta chain) is given with its context. What it recognizes is unknown. This sample was taken from a study of cytomegalovirus exposure and HLA in healthy donors. Study background: Genotyping of some 390 donors showed that 70% to 90% belonged to the Caucasian-associated ancestry cluster.

Study results and caveats: Prior analysis indicated that the majority of TCR beta V segments exhibited productivity approximately 87% or approximately 30% of the time. In most subjects, TCR beta sequences reportedly gave accurate predictions of HLA-A and HLA-B alleles. Later analysis revealed greater clonal expansion in HLA-associated TCR beta chains than in equally common others.

PCR used 60 Vbeta primers and 13 Jbeta primers. Sequencing was performed with immunoSEQ multiplex PCR; in TCRdb, only in-frame clones are kept and a portion is missing. The sample has roughly 120,000 clones, roughly 70% seen once. Germline CDR1 SQVTM, CDR2 ANQGSEA. The CDR3 is 14 residues long. V lost 6 bases, J lost 1 base, and 13 bases lay in between. Sequenced: PBMCs. The receptor's source is a woman in her thirties or forties in good health and CMV-seronegative. The chain is built from TRBV29-1 and TRBJ1-3; D remains ambiguous. This chain's CDR3 is CSVEGRLSGNTIYF. In DNA, the CDR3 is TGCAGCGTGGAGGGCAGGTTATCTGGAAACACCATATATTTT.